The 8 T cell receptor beta chains below all came from one sample that was sequenced in a study of T cells in Graves' hyperthyroidism and ophthalmopathy. Researchers took RNA transcripts and amplified the TCR beta CDR3 regions from them. A first-round RT-PCR of the TCR CDR3 used the HTBI primer set. TCRdb independently ran MiXCR on the multiplex PCR reads; one entry per CDR3 protein. The sample carries about 520,000 distinct CDR3 sequences, less than 25% recorded once. The sequenced sample consisted of blood. The receptors shown here come from a young woman with Graves' ophthalmopathy.

Ten or more counts support this clonotype. This chain links TRBV27 with TRBJ1-5, with 11 bases identical to TRBD1. The CDR3 spans 14 residues. Unmatched junction bases numbered 6, after V lost 7 bases and J lost 7 bases. Looked up from germline, CDR1 is MNHEY and CDR2 is SMNVEV (reference sequence). CDR3 nucleotide sequence: TGTGCCAGCACGCGGACAGGGGGCAGCCAGCCCCAGCATTTT. Its protein product is CASTRTGGSQPQHF.

In its sample, this clonotype was seen many times. DNA of the CDR3: TGTGCCAGCAGTCCCAGCCGGGACACCTACGAGCAGTACTTC. This translates into CASSPSRDTYEQYF. This rearrangement joins TRBV12-3 or TRBV12-4 to TRBJ2-7, with D perhaps TRBD1 (6 bases). This CDR3 contains 14 residues. Trimming pared 5 bases from V and 2 bases from J, leaving 13 bases between.

The chain employs TRBV6-5 and TRBJ1-2; D remains unclear. The CDR3 runs 14 residues. Germline V gene sequence: CDR1 MNHEY, CDR2 SVGAGI. The V gene lost 2 bases and the J gene lost 2 bases, with 9 bases spanning the gap. CDR3 nucleotide sequence: TGTGCCAGCAGTTACAACCGCATAAACTATGGCTACACCTTC. Amino acid sequence: CASSYNRINYGYTF.

This clonotype was observed at least ten times. This chain links TRBV5-1 with TRBJ1-1; 7 bases fit TRBD1. Trimming removed 5 bases from V and 2 bases from J; junction bases left unmatched: 6. Germline CDR1 and CDR2: SGHRS and YFSETQ. CDR3 length: 14 residues. CDR3 coding DNA: TGCGCCAGCAGACGAGGACAGGTAAACACTGAAGCTTTCTTT. It is translated as CASRRGQVNTEAFF.

The chain couples TRBV20-1 to TRBJ2-7; 9 bases agree with TRBD2. The CDR3 extends over 13 amino acids. The germline V gene encodes CDR1 DFQATT and CDR2 SNEGSKA (reference sequence). V was clipped by 4 bases and J by 2 bases; unmatched bases: 3. The CDR3 DNA reads as TGCAGTGCTACCCTAGCGGGGCCCTACGAGCAGTACTTC. It yields the protein CSATLAGPYEQYF.

The table lists this clonotype with a few counts. CDR3 loop: CASSPRGTSVGELFF. In nucleotides, the CDR3 is TGTGCCAGCAGCCCCAGGGGGACTAGCGTCGGGGAGCTGTTTTTT. The chain has TRBV11-2 and TRBJ2-2; 10 nucleotides match TRBD2. The CDR3 length is 15 residues. Trimming removed 5 bases from V and 7 bases from J; junction bases left unmatched: 7. Germline V gene sequence: CDR1 SGHAT, CDR2 FQNNGV.

This clonotype was seen at least ten times. J is TRBJ1-1 and V is TRBV7-3, with a possible D match to TRBD1 (5 bases). CDR3 length equals 16 residues. The V gene lost 1 base and the J gene lost 1 base, with 13 bases spanning the gap. Germline V gives CDR1 SGHTA, CDR2 FQGTGA. For the CDR3, the DNA is TGTGCCAGCAGCTTAATCAGGGCGGGATCGAACACTGAAGCTTTCTTT. Its translation: CASSLIRAGSNTEAFF.

J is TRBJ2-7 and V is TRBV6-2 or TRBV6-3, with 7 nucleotides matching TRBD1. J lost 6 bases, V lost 4 bases, and 18 bases had no gene match. CDR3 length: 17 amino acids. In germline, CDR1 is MNHEY, CDR2 SVGEGT. CDR3 region: CASSSELPGQRDLEQYF. The CDR3 nucleotides read TGTGCCAGCAGTTCCGAACTACCGGGACAGAGGGACCTCGAGCAGTACTTC.